This section outlines one TCR beta chain sequence together with its context. The length of the CDR3 is 13 residues. Germline loops: CDR1 MDHEN, CDR2 SYDVKM. Trimming stripped 5 bases from V and 1 base from J, with 8 bases between. Per the original methods: Amplification with reference gene primers provided the estimates of nucleated cell counts. The data were produced by immunoSEQ multiplex PCR, yet TCRdb's version contains in-frame clones alone and is incomplete. That table supplies the V and J calls and clone size; D and trimming were determined from the DNA. Here the sample spans 400,000 to 550,000 clones, nearly 90% being singletons. Recruits, aged 18 to 89 years, lived in roughly 22 US areas. The data derive from a study of blood T cell repertoires in COVID-19. Study-level information: COVID-19 samples, acute and convalescent, were from the United States, Italy and Spain. The analysed material was cDNA or gDNA that came from T cells, B-cell-depleted T cells, or PBMCs.

Sequencing was carried out using PBMCs or T cells enriched from blood (not recorded which). This clonotype originated in a woman aged 18-29 years with acute COVID-19. This sequence joins TRBV28 and TRBJ1-1, with a possible D match to TRBD1 (5 bases). The CDR3 DNA reads TGTGCCAGCAGTCAGGGTGGGAACACTGAAGCTTTCTTT. Translating gives CASSQGGNTEAFF.